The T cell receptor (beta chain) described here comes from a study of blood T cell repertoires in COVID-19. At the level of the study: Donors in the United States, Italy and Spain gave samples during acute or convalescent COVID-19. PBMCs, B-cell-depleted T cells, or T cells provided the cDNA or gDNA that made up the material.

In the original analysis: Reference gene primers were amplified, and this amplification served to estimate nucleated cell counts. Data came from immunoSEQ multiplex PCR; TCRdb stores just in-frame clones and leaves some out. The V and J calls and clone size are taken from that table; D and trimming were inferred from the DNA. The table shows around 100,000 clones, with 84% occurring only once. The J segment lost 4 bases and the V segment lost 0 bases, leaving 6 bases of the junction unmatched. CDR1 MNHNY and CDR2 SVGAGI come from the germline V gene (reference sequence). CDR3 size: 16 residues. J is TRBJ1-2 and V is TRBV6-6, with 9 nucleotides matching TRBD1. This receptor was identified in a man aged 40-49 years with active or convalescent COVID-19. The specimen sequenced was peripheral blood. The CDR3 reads CASSYSDRGAGYGYTF. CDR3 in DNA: TGTGCCAGCAGTTACTCGGACAGGGGCGCTGGCTATGGCTACACCTTC.